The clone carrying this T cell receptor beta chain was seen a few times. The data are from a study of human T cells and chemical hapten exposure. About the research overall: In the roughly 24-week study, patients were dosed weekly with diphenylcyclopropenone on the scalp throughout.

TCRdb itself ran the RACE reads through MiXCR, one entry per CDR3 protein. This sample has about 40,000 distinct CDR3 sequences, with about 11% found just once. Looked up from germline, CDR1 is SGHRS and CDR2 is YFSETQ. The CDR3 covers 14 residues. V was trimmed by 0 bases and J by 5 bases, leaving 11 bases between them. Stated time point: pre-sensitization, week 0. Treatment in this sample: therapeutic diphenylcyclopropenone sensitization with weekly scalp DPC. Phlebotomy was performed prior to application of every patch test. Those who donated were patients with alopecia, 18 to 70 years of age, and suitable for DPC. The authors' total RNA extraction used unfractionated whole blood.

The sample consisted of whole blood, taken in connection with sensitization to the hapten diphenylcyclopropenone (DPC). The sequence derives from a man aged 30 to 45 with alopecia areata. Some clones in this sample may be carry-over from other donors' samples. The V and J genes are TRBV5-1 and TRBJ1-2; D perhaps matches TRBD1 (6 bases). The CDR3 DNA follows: TGCGCCAGCAGCTTGGTGACAGGTTCTTATGGCTACACCTTC. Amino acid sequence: CASSLVTGSYGYTF.